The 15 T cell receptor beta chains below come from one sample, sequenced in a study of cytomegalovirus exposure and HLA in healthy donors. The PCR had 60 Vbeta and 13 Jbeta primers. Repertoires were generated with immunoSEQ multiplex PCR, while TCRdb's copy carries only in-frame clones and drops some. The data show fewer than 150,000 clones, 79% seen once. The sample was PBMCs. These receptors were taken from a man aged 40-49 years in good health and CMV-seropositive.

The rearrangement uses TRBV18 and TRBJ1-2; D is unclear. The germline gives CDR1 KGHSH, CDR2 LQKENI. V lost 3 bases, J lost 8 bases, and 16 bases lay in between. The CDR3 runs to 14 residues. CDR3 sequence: CASSPRRSEEGYTF. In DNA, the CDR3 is TGTGCCAGCTCACCGAGGAGGTCCGAGGAGGGCTACACCTTC.

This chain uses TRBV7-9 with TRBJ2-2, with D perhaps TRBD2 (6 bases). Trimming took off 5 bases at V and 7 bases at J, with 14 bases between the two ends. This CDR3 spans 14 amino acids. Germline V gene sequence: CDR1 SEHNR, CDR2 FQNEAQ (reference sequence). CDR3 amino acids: CASSPHGGDGELFF. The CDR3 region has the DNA TGTGCCAGCAGCCCTCACGGCGGGGACGGGGAGCTGTTTTTT.

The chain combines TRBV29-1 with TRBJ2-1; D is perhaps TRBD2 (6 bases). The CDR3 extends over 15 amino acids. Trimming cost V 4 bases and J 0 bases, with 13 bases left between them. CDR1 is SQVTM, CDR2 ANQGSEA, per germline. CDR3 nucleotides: TGCAGCGTTGGTCCTGGCGGGAACTCCTACAATGAGCAGTTCTTC. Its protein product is CSVGPGGNSYNEQFF.

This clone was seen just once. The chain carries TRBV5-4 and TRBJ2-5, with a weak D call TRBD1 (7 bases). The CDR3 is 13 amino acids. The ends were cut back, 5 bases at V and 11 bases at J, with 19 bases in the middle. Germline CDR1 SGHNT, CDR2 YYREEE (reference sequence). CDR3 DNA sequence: TGTGCCAGCAGGGGGGGCGGACAGGCCGAACAGTACTTC. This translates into CASRGGGQAEQYF.

The CDR3 DNA follows: TGCAGCGTTGGCGCTTTCACCTACAATGAGCAGTTCTTC. This gives the protein CSVGAFTYNEQFF. V usage is TRBV29-1 and J usage is TRBJ2-1; the D is unclear. Germline V gene data show CDR1 as SQVTM and CDR2 as ANQGSEA. The CDR3 runs 13 residues. Trimming removed 4 bases at V and 2 bases at J, with 9 bases between.

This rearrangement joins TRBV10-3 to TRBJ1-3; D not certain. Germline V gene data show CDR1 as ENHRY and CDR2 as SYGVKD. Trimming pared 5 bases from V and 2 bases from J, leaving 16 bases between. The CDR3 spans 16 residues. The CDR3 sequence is CAISPDSGGTGNTIYF. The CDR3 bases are TGTGCCATCAGTCCCGATTCTGGAGGGACTGGAAACACCATATATTTT.

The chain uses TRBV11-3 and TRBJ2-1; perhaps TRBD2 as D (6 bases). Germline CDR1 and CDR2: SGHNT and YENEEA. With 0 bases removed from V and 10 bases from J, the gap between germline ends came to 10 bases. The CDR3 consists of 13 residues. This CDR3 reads CASSLESGGEQFF. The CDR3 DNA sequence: TGTGCCAGCAGCTTAGAGAGCGGAGGGGAGCAGTTCTTC.

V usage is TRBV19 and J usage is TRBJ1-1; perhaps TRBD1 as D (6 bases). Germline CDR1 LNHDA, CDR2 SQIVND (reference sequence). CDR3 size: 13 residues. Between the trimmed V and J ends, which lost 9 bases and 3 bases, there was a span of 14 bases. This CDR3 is CASVRDRHTEAFF. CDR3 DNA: TGTGCCAGCGTCCGTGACAGGCACACTGAAGCTTTCTTT.

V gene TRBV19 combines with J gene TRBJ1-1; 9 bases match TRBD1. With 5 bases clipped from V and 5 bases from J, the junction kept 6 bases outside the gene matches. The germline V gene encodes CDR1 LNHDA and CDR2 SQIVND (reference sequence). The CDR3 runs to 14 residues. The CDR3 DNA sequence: TGTGCCAGTAGTGCCGGGACAGGGTGGACTGAAGCTTTCTTT. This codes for CASSAGTGWTEAFF.

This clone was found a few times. For the CDR3, the DNA is TGCGCCAGCAGCTCATCGGAACTCGGACAGAGTAACTATGGCTACACCTTC. Encoded protein: CASSSSELGQSNYGYTF. The gene calls are TRBV5-1 and TRBJ1-2; maybe TRBD1 (6 bases). Germline assignment: CDR1 SGHRS and CDR2 YFSETQ. This CDR3 comprises 17 residues. Trimming removed 3 bases at V and 1 base at J, with 19 bases between.

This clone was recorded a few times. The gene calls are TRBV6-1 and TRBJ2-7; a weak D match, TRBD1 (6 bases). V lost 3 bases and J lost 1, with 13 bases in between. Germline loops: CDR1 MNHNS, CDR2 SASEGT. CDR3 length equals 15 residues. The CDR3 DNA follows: TGTGCCAGCAGTGAGACCGGGACACTTTCCTACGAGCAGTACTTC. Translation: CASSETGTLSYEQYF.

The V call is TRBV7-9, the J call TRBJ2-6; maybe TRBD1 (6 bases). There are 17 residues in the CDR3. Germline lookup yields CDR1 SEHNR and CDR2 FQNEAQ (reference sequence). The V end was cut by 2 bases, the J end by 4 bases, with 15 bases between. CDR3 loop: CASSLLGASGGANVLTF. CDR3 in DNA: TGTGCCAGCAGCTTACTGGGGGCCTCAGGAGGGGCCAACGTCCTGACTTTC. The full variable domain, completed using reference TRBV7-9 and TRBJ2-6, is DTGVSQNPRHKITKRGQNVTFRCDPISEHNRLYWYRQTLGQGPEFLTYFQNEAQLEKSRLLSDRFSAERPKGSFSTLEIQRTEQGDSAMYLCASSLLGASGGANVLTFGAGSRLTVL.

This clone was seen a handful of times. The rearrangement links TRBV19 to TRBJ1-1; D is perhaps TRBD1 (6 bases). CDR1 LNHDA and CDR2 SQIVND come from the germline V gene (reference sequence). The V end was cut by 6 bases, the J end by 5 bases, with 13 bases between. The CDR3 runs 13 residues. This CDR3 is CASSLQGFTEAFF. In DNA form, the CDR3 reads TGTGCCAGTAGCTTACAGGGATTTACTGAAGCTTTCTTT.

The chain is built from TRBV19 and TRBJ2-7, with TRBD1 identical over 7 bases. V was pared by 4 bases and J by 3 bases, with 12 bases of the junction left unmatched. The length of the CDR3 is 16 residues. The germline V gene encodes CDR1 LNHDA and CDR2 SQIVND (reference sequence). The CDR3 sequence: CASSTRAVQGSYEQYF. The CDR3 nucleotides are TGTGCCAGTAGTACCCGGGCAGTACAGGGGAGCTACGAGCAGTACTTC.

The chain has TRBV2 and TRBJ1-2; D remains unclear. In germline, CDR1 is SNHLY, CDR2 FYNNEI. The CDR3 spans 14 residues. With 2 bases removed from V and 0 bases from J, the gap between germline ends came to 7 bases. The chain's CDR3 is CASSEFHSNYGYTF. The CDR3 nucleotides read TGTGCCAGCAGTGAATTCCACTCTAACTATGGCTACACCTTC. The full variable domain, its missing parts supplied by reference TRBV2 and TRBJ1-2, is EPEVTQTPSHQVTQMGQEVILRCVPISNHLYFYWYRQILGQKVEFLVSFYNNEISEKSEIFDDQFSVERPDGSNFTLKIRSTKLEDSAMYFCASSEFHSNYGYTFGSGTRLTVV.